Below, 28 T cell receptor beta chains from the same sample are listed, as sequenced in a study of read filtering for tumor transcriptome and immune sequencing. From 300 to 400 ng of RNA, a library with molecular barcoded alpha/delta and beta/gamma adaptors was made. One entry per CDR3 protein, called by TCRdb with MiXCR from the reads. Here the sample spans 93,000 or so distinct CDR3 sequences, roughly 21% being singletons. The sequenced sample was a population of CD138-negative cells sorted from bone marrow. The receptors come from a donor aged 40 or over with multiple myeloma.

This clonotype was detected only a few times. The chain is built from TRBV3-1 and TRBJ2-1; unclear D gene. This CDR3 contains 13 residues. Deletions cut 0 bases from V and 6 bases from J, with 6 bases between. Germline V lookup: CDR1 LGHDT, CDR2 YNNKEL (reference sequence). The CDR3 spells CASSQENCNEQFF. CDR3 coding DNA: TGTGCCAGCAGCCAAGAAAATTGCAATGAGCAGTTCTTC.

This chain joins TRBV12-3 or TRBV12-4 and TRBJ2-3; the D gene is possibly TRBD2 (5 bases). CDR3 length: 16 residues. V lost 6 bases, J lost 1 base, and 17 bases lay in between. CDR3 DNA: TGTGCCAGCAGCTTTCAACTAGTGCCGGGCACAGATACGCAGTATTTT. It encodes CASSFQLVPGTDTQYF.

Ten or more counts support this clonotype. V gene TRBV7-9 combines with J gene TRBJ2-7; D uncertain. V gave up 8 bases and J gave up 2 bases, with 10 bases separating them. Germline V gene data show CDR1 as SEHNR and CDR2 as FQNEAQ (reference sequence). The CDR3 has 12 amino acids. The CDR3 sequence: CASGVTPYEQYF. The DNA of the CDR3 is TGTGCCAGCGGGGTCACCCCCTACGAGCAGTACTTC.

This clonotype was recorded at least ten times. The V and J genes are TRBV11-1 and TRBJ2-5; no clear D gene. Germline V gene lookup returns CDR1 SGHAT and CDR2 FQDESV (reference sequence). This CDR3 comprises 14 residues. V lost 5 bases to trimming and J lost 4 bases, with 14 bases between them. In nucleotides, the CDR3 is TGTGCCAGCAGCCCGAGGCTGGGAACAGAGACCCAGTACTTC. Translating it yields CASSPRLGTETQYF.

Regarding this clonotype: A read error may be the cause here, since a much bigger clone is one base away. The chain recombines TRBV12-3 or TRBV12-4 with TRBJ2-7, with 10 nucleotides matching TRBD1. This CDR3 has 15 residues. Trimming removed 8 bases from V and 5 bases from J; junction bases left unmatched: 12. The CDR3 loop is CASGLGGTGDDEQYF. CDR3 nucleotide sequence: TGTGCCAGCGGCTTGGGAGGGACAGGGGACGACGAGCAGTACTTC.

In this sample, this clonotype turned up a few times. This chain connects TRBV20-1 to TRBJ1-5, with D uncertain. The V end was cut by 5 bases, the J end by 1 base, with 15 bases between. CDR1 DFQATT and CDR2 SNEGSKA come from the germline V gene (reference sequence). This CDR3 comprises 15 residues. CDR3 in DNA: TGCAGTGCTGGAAAAGCAGGTGGAAGCAATCAGCCCCAGCATTTT. It is translated as CSAGKAGGSNQPQHF.

In its sample, this clonotype was seen many times. V gene TRBV29-1 combines with J gene TRBJ2-1; 10 bases are shared with TRBD2. The V segment lost 1 base and the J segment 6 bases; nucleotides outside the gene matches: 6. The CDR3 length is 15 residues. CDR1 and CDR2 (germline): SQVTM, ANQGSEA. In DNA form, the CDR3 reads TGCAGCGTTGAAGGAGCGGGGGGGCCTGGCAATGAGCAGTTCTTC. Amino acids: CSVEGAGGPGNEQFF.

This clonotype was detected only a few times. V gene TRBV6-2 or TRBV6-3 combines with J gene TRBJ2-1; 7 positions agree with TRBD1. J lost 6 bases, V lost 0 bases, and 11 bases had no gene match. CDR3 length: 17 amino acids. Germline CDR1 MNHEY, CDR2 SVGEGT. The CDR3 sequence is CASSYSAGTENRNEQFF. The CDR3, as DNA: TGTGCCAGCAGTTACTCAGCCGGGACAGAGAATCGCAATGAGCAGTTCTTC.

Comment on this clonotype: This may come from a read error, since a much larger clone is one base off. Given the absence of the conserved phenylalanine or tryptophan at the CDR3 end, a read error is likely. V usage is TRBV20-1 and J usage is TRBJ2-1, with D possibly being TRBD1 (6 bases). V shed 3 bases and J shed 7 bases, with 10 bases lying between them. CDR3 length: 12 residues. Germline V CDR1 and CDR2: DFQATT, SNEGSKA (reference sequence). For the CDR3, the DNA is TGCAGTGCTAGCAGGGGCTCGAATGAGCAGTTCCTC. This gives the protein CSASRGSNEQFL.

This clonotype showed up many times. The chain recombines TRBV5-1 with TRBJ2-5, with D tentatively TRBD1 or TRBD2 (5 bases each). The germline V gene has CDR1 SGHRS and CDR2 YFSETQ. V lost 2 bases, J lost 4 bases, and 12 bases lay in between. This CDR3 is built from 14 residues. The CDR3 region is CASSFLEGSETQYF. The CDR3 DNA follows: TGCGCCAGCAGCTTTCTTGAGGGGTCAGAGACCCAGTACTTC.

This clonotype came up a few times. This sequence joins TRBV29-1 and TRBJ2-6; 7 positions match TRBD2. Germline CDR1 reads SQVTM; CDR2 reads ANQGSEA. CDR3 length: 16 residues. Trimming at V came to 1 base and at J to 0 bases, leaving 3 bases not matched to a gene. The CDR3 nucleotides are TGCAGCGTTGAAGGCGGGGGAACCTCTGGGGCCAACGTCCTGACTTTC. It yields the protein CSVEGGGTSGANVLTF.

As concerns this clonotype: A read error is the likely source, as a far larger clone sits one nucleotide away. This sequence joins TRBV9 and TRBJ1-1, with 7 nucleotides matching TRBD1. CDR1 and CDR2 (germline): SGDLS, YYNGEE. CDR3 size: 14 residues. V shed 4 bases, J shed 0 bases, and the junction held 3 bases outside the gene matches. Here the CDR3 reads CASSMGQLNTEAFF. The CDR3 DNA is TGTGCCAGCAGCATGGGACAGTTGAACACTGAAGCTTTCTTT.

Ten or more counts support this clonotype. This sequence joins TRBV6-5 and TRBJ2-1, with 9 bases fitting TRBD2. Losses at the gene ends were 7 bases for V and 6 bases for J; bases not matched to a gene: 10. The CDR3 is made up of 15 amino acids. Germline CDR1 and CDR2: MNHEY and SVGAGI. CDR3 nucleotides: TGTGCCAGCAATCCTCTAGCGGGACGCCGCAATGAGCAGTTCTTC. Protein: CASNPLAGRRNEQFF.

Remarks on this clonotype: Its ends do not fully match the called genes, so a read error is possible. The chain combines TRBV12-3 or TRBV12-4 with TRBJ2-3, with D unclear. The CDR3 has 14 amino acids. CDR3: CAISLHSRTVTQYF. The CDR3 DNA sequence: TGTGCCATCAGTTTACACAGCCGCACAGTTACGCAGTATTTT.

This clonotype was detected ten times or more. V and J are TRBV4-1 and TRBJ1-4; D is perhaps TRBD1 (5 bases). The germline gives CDR1 MGHRA, CDR2 YSYEKL. V was pared by 0 bases and J by 8 bases, with 13 bases between. There are 15 residues in the CDR3. The CDR3: CASSQEARGEEKLFF. The CDR3 bases are TGCGCCAGCAGCCAAGAGGCCCGGGGGGAAGAAAAACTGTTTTTT.

This clonotype was counted at least ten times. The rearrangement links TRBV29-1 to TRBJ2-7, with 7 positions matching TRBD2. Germline assignment: CDR1 SQVTM and CDR2 ANQGSEA. J was trimmed by 4 bases and V by 4 bases; bases with no gene match: 7. The CDR3 is 13 residues long. Here the CDR3 DNA reads TGCAGCGTTGCGGTGGGGCGGGGGTACGAGCAGTACTTC. Translated: CSVAVGRGYEQYF.

Note on this clonotype: Being one base from a much bigger clone, this may be a read error. The chain joins TRBV6-2 or TRBV6-3 to TRBJ1-1; 7 nucleotides align to TRBD1. The length of the CDR3 is 13 residues. After removal of 11 bases from V and 5 bases from J, the junction contained 11 bases not matched to a gene. Germline V CDR1 and CDR2: MNHEY, SVGEGT. In DNA form, the CDR3 reads TGTGCCGGCGGGGTACCCAGGGGGACTGAAGCTTTCTTT. Translation: CAGGVPRGTEAFF.

Regarding this clonotype: A much larger clone differs from this one at a single base, so this may be a read error. The chain joins TRBV12-3 or TRBV12-4 to TRBJ2-2, with TRBD2 as a possible D gene (5 bases). This CDR3 region has 13 residues. CDR3 loop: CASSPTNTGELLF. The CDR3 DNA follows: TGTGCCAGCAGTCCCACGAACACCGGGGAGCTGCTTTTT.

To note about this clonotype: A read error may be the cause here, since a much bigger clone is one base away. This chain links TRBV7-6 with TRBJ2-7; tentatively, D is TRBD1 (7 bases). Germline-derived CDR1 and CDR2 are SGHVS and FNYEAQ. The length of the CDR3 is 12 residues. CDR3 in amino acids: CSSSRQGGEQYF. The CDR3 DNA is TGTTCCAGCAGCCGACAGGGAGGCGAGCAGTACTTC.

The chain uses TRBV28 and TRBJ1-5; D gene unclear. CDR3 length equals 14 residues. Trimming shortened V by 2 bases and J by 9 bases, and 14 bases separated the two germline ends. Germline assignment: CDR1 MDHEN and CDR2 SYDVKM. The CDR3 protein is CASSLPQGWRPQHF. In DNA, the CDR3 is TGTGCCAGCAGTTTACCCCAAGGATGGCGGCCCCAGCATTTT.

The chain uses TRBV18 and TRBJ1-1; D possibly corresponds to TRBD1 (6 bases). The CDR3 consists of 17 residues. Germline values: CDR1 KGHSH, CDR2 LQKENI. Trimming stripped 3 bases from V and 0 bases from J, with 17 bases between. The CDR3 spells CASSPLLLGAVNTEAFF. The CDR3 bases are TGTGCCAGCTCACCTCTCCTCTTGGGGGCAGTGAACACTGAAGCTTTCTTT.

The chain combines TRBV18 with TRBJ1-1; D not resolved. CDR3 length: 14 amino acids. Germline CDR1 and CDR2: KGHSH and LQKENI. Trimming cost V 2 bases and J 4 bases, with 11 bases left between them. The CDR3 DNA reads TGTGCCAGCTCACCAAACGTGGGGTTCACTGAAGCTTTCTTT. It translates to CASSPNVGFTEAFF.

This clonotype showed up just a few times. The chain joins TRBV20-1 to TRBJ1-2; D is unclear. The CDR3 runs 13 residues. The V gene lost 5 bases and the J gene lost 7 bases, with 17 bases spanning the gap. CDR1 and CDR2 (germline): DFQATT, SNEGSKA (reference sequence). CDR3 sequence reads: CSAPSMEGGGYTF. CDR3 nucleotide sequence: TGCAGTGCTCCCTCTATGGAGGGTGGTGGCTACACCTTC.

This clonotype was counted only a few times. The DNA of the CDR3 is TGCAGTGCTGGGGAATCGCCAGCGGGGGGGCAAGATACGCAGTATTTT. This translates into CSAGESPAGGQDTQYF. The chain carries TRBV20-1 and TRBJ2-3; 10 nucleotides align to TRBD2. With 5 bases clipped from V and 5 bases from J, the junction kept 13 bases outside the gene matches. The CDR3 extends over 16 amino acids. CDR1 is DFQATT, CDR2 SNEGSKA, per germline (reference sequence).

A remark on this clonotype: With only one base between it and a far larger clone, this is likely a read error. Because the CDR3 is missing its conserved closing phenylalanine or tryptophan, this is likely a read error. The chain is built from TRBV6-5 and TRBJ1-5; no reliable D call. Trimming shortened V by 4 bases and J by 7 bases, and 14 bases separated the two germline ends. CDR1 is MNHEY and CDR2 is SVGAGI in the germline V gene. The CDR3 totals 14 residues. For the CDR3, the DNA is TGTGCCAGCAGTTTCTGGGCCCAAAGCCAGCCCCAGCATCTT. Protein product: CASSFWAQSQPQHL.

Note on this clonotype: A much more abundant neighbour one base away suggests this may be a read error. This sequence joins TRBV5-5 and TRBJ2-2, with a weak D call TRBD2 (5 bases). The CDR3 contains 14 residues. Germline V lookup: CDR1 SGHKS, CDR2 YYEKEE (reference sequence). Here the CDR3 reads CASSRTLTAGELYF. The CDR3 region has the DNA TGTGCCAGCAGCCGGACGCTGACTGCCGGGGAGCTGTATTTT. Looking up the rest from reference TRBV5-5 and TRBJ2-2 gives the full variable domain: DAGVTQSPTHLIKTRGQQVTLRCSPISGHKSVSWYQQVLGQGPQFIFQYYEKEERGRGNFPDRFSARQFPNYSSELNVNALLLGDSALYLCASSRTLTAGELYFGEGSRLTVL.

This clonotype was counted at least ten times. This rearrangement joins TRBV20-1 to TRBJ1-1, with D possibly matching TRBD1 (6 bases). Per germline, CDR1 DFQATT and CDR2 SNEGSKA (reference sequence). This CDR3 spans 12 amino acids. V was cut by 0 bases and J by 4 bases, with 6 bases left in between. The CDR3 DNA follows: TGCAGTGCTAGAGAAGGGGGCACTGAAGCTTTCTTT. Encoded protein: CSAREGGTEAFF.

Relative to its sample, this clonotype is medium-sized. This rearrangement joins TRBV2 to TRBJ2-1; D gene ambiguous. The germline V gene encodes CDR1 SNHLY and CDR2 FYNNEI. V lost 6 bases, J lost 0 bases, and 0 bases lay in between. CDR3 length: 11 residues. CDR3 sequence: CASSSYNEQFF. The CDR3 coding sequence is TGTGCCAGCAGCTCCTACAATGAGCAGTTCTTC.